This T cell receptor (beta chain) was sequenced in a study of identical twins (dated by TCRdb to 2016 to 2018). Study-wide context: To test whether fetal clonotypes persist, this study deep-sequenced TCR alpha and beta repertoires from monozygotic twins, from unrelated adults of various ages, and from cord blood. Replicate twin experiments were performed at different times using different library preparation protocols to rule out contamination.

The paper as a whole reports these results and caveats: Because the same donors could not be followed over many years, the conclusions depended on cross-sectional statistical analysis. In beta out-of-frame sequences, excess twin sharing was weaker, because having fewer shared sequences lowered the signal-to-noise ratio. Abundant cord blood beta clonotypes had fewer insertions, young adult naive repertoires showed a similar but weaker trend, and memory repertoires showed no such trend. Invariant T cells such as MAIT and iNKT could partly confound zero-insertion analyses, although diverse VJ usage argued against such confounding for most clonotypes. Compared with coincidental sharing between unrelated individuals, out-of-frame TCR alpha sequences shared between twins showed an excess of sequences with low generation probability. In monozygotic twins, recombination models systematically underestimated out-of-frame TCR alpha sharing, but the models matched the sharing seen between unrelated individuals.

On this clonotype: The antigen it recognizes is unknown. Per-nucleotide qualities are absent, and no much larger clonotype sits a single base away.

The receptor library was made with 5' RACE. Sequenced using an Illumina HiSeq 2000. Template switching introduced a universal primer binding site; the final cDNA contained a unique molecular identifier, enabling accurate counting of TCR cDNA molecules. First-strand cDNA for TCR alpha and beta chains was synthesized from specific primers in the conserved constant-segment region. To control for contamination, each cDNA library was double barcoded with a SMART-Mk sample barcode plus Illumina barcodes. TruSeq adapter sequences along with Illumina sample barcodes were introduced in two successive PCR steps. Sequencing of the TCR alpha and beta cDNA libraries was done on the Illumina HiSeq platform using custom primers. Per the source publication's procedure: MiGEC processed the raw reads to extract unique molecular identifiers, while MiXCR was used to determine the CDR3 positions. Recombination models were inferred per individual with the repgenHMM and IGoR tools using an EM algorithm. The tcR package in R was used for shared clonotype analysis, with sharing normalized by the product of cloneset sizes. Out-of-frame nonproductive sequences were analyzed to study raw recombination free of thymic and clonal selection effects. TCRdb took the public reads, trimmed them with fastp at Q25, ran MiXCR for clone calling and kept in-frame beta chains. Under each unique CDR3 protein, matching rows form one entry showing the most common genes and DNA. In this record, the V and J calls reflect TCRdb's handling and not the investigators' own analysis. This sample lists some 790,000 distinct CDR3 sequences; approximately 18% were detected once. Around 13% of the sample comes from the top ten.

Only healthy Caucasian donors were included. The twin cohort consisted of three pairs of female monozygotic twins, all aged about 18 to 30 years. Peripheral blood mononuclear cells were used as the source from which RNA for TCR libraries was isolated. From the cysteine through the phenylalanine, the CDR3 covers 15 amino acids. Just the 45-base CDR3 DNA is kept, in frame starting at base 1. Based on the germline V gene, the CDR1 and CDR2 sequences are SGHRS and YFSETQ. The V end loses 2 bases and the J end loses 5 bases, and a stretch of 14 bases separates them. The same specimen was also included in a second study, on T cells expressing NK-cell markers. That second report states: Seven to nine donors provided sorted CD3+CD56+NKG2C+, CD3+CD56+NKG2C- and CD3+CD56-NKG2C+ T-cell subsets, whose TCR beta-chain repertoires were profiled. Of the eight sequenced donors, seven were found to be HCMV-seropositive and one was found to be HCMV-seronegative. In several experiments an anti-gammadeltaTCR antibody was added to restrict sorting to alphabetaTCR-expressing T cells. In 6 or 7 donors, the dominant CD3+CD56+NKG2C+ clonotypes ranked among the top 10 CD8+ clonotypes, making up roughly 1.0-8% of CD8+ T cells. Those dominant clonotypes were again the most abundant among CD3+CD56-NKG2C+ cells in a few donors, at about 25-65%. It remained unclear whether the expanded NKG2C-expressing T cell clones were specific for HCMV antigens. Randomly selected healthy volunteers, three men and five women, were used as the eight sequenced donors. To determine HCMV serostatus, a commercial ELISA kit was used to detect HCMV-specific IgG in serum. Bulk peripheral blood T-cell repertoires were additionally sequenced from unsorted PBMC for six donors. MIGEC was used to demultiplex reads and group reads by UMI, and MiTCR was used to assemble and quantify clonotypes. To exclude erroneous sequences, only TCR cDNA sequences supported by at least two reads were retained. The tcR package was used for downstream repertoire analysis, with clonotypes matched between fractions based on CDR3 nucleotide sequence plus V segment. VDJmatch was used to annotate antigen specificity against VDJdb, with one amino acid substitution in CDR3 permitted.

This clonotype was obtained from a woman between 18 and 29 years old in good health. The rearranged segments are TRBV5-1 and TRBJ2-1; the D gene is perhaps TRBD2, on 6 matching bases. The sequenced sample was PBMCs. For the CDR3, the sequence is CASSFPEAGNNEQFF. The nucleotides are TGCGCCAGCAGCTTCCCAGAAGCGGGTAACAATGAGCAGTTCTTC. Reference TRBV5-1 and TRBJ2-1 proteins supply the regions before and after the CDR3; the full variable domain is: KAGVTQTPRYLIKTRGQQVTLSCSPISGHRSVSWYQQTPGQGLQFLFEYFSETQRNKGNFPGRFSGRQFSNSRSEMNVSTLELGDSALYLCASSFPEAGNNEQFFGPGTRLTVL.